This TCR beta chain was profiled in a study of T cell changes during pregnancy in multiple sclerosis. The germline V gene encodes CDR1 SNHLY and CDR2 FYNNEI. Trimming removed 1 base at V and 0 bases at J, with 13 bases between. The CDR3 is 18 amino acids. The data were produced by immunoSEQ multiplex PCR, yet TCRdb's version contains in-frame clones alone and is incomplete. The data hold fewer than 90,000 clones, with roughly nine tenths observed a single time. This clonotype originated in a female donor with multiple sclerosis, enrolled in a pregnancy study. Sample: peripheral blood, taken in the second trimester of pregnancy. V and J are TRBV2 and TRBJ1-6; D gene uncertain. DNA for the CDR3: TGTGCCAGCAGTGAAGATCCACGCCGACACTCCTATAATTCACCCCTCCACTTT. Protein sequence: CASSEDPRRHSYNSPLHF.